This T cell receptor (beta chain) was sequenced for a study of blood T cell repertoires in COVID-19. Study-level background: In each case, the material was cDNA or gDNA derived from T cells, B-cell-depleted T cells, or PBMCs.

Germline trimming cut 5 bases from V and 0 bases from J; bases unmatched to any gene: 3. The CDR3 is 15 residues long. The germline gives CDR1 LNHDA, CDR2 SQIVND (reference sequence). This clone has just one count. Cohorts were based on clinical histories the participants reported. The assay was immunoSEQ multiplex PCR, and TCRdb's table has in-frame clones only and misses some. The sample lists approximately 270,000 clones, 85% to 90% occurring once. The chain recombines TRBV19 with TRBJ1-1; TRBD1 aligns across 10 bases. Sequencing used PBMCs or T cells enriched from blood (not recorded which). The TCR was taken from a woman aged 25 to 45 with acute COVID-19. The CDR3, as DNA: TGTGCCAGTAGTCCGACAGGGGGCATGAACACTGAAGCTTTCTTT. Amino acids: CASSPTGGMNTEAFF.